Listed below are T cell receptor beta chains from one sample, sequenced in a study of vaccination and CD4 T cells after COVID-19. The antigens for these receptors are not known. Using its own MiXCR run on the PCR reads, TCRdb lists one record per CDR3 protein. The sample has about 11,000 distinct CDR3 sequences, roughly 66% seen once. Input material: CD4+ T cells from blood, cultured in vitro. Receptors were obtained from a human donor who had recovered from COVID-19. The CDR3 runs from the conserved cysteine through the conserved F or W. The D gene is left open where the match is weak.

d_call: NA; v_call: TRBV20-1; j_call: TRBJ1-1; cdr3_nt: TGCAGTGCTAGCAGGGGTCTGAACACTGAAGCTTTCTTT; cdr3_aa: CSASRGLNTEAFF
d_call: TRBD1; v_call: TRBV6-1; j_call: TRBJ1-5; cdr3_nt: TGTGCCAGCAGTCCCGGACAGGGGAACAATCAGCCCCAGCATTTT; cdr3_aa: CASSPGQGNNQPQHF
d_call: NA; v_call: TRBV6-2/TRBV6-3; j_call: TRBJ2-3; cdr3_nt: TGTGCCAGCAGTTTCGGGGATACGCAGTATTTT; cdr3_aa: CASSFGDTQYF
d_call: TRBD1; v_call: TRBV6-5; j_call: TRBJ1-5; cdr3_nt: TGTGCCAGCAGTTGGGACAGGGATCAGCCCCAGCATTTT; cdr3_aa: CASSWDRDQPQHF
d_call: NA; v_call: TRBV10-3; j_call: TRBJ2-6; cdr3_nt: TGTGCCATCAGTGAGTCGGGGGGGGCCGTTGAGGGTTTCTGGGCCAACGTCCTGACTTTC; cdr3_aa: CAISESGGAVEGFWANVLTF
d_call: NA; v_call: TRBV28; j_call: TRBJ2-5; cdr3_nt: TGTGCCACTTATGAGGAGTACCAAGAGACCCAGTACTTC; cdr3_aa: CATYEEYQETQYF
d_call: NA; v_call: TRBV11-3; j_call: TRBJ2-2; cdr3_nt: TGTGCCAGCAGCTTAGGGAGTCTGGCTGGGGAGCTGTTTTTT; cdr3_aa: CASSLGSLAGELFF
d_call: NA; v_call: TRBV6-2/TRBV6-3; j_call: TRBJ1-1; cdr3_nt: TGTGCCAGCAGTACCCCCTCCGGGTGGCAACCTCTGAACACTGAAGCTTTCTTT; cdr3_aa: CASSTPSGWQPLNTEAFF
d_call: TRBD2; v_call: TRBV28; j_call: TRBJ2-5; cdr3_nt: TGTGCCAGCAGTGCCCTCGGACTAGCGGGAGCCCAAGAGACCCAGTACTTC; cdr3_aa: CASSALGLAGAQETQYF
d_call: NA; v_call: TRBV7-9; j_call: TRBJ1-6; cdr3_nt: TGTGCCAGCAGCTTTTCCGGGGGCGCAAACTCACCCCTCCACTTT; cdr3_aa: CASSFSGGANSPLHF
d_call: NA; v_call: TRBV6-1; j_call: TRBJ2-7; cdr3_nt: TGTGCCAGCAGTGGAAGGGGACTCCATCCCTACGAGCAGTACTTC; cdr3_aa: CASSGRGLHPYEQYF